The 25 T cell receptor beta chains given below trace back to one sample, sequenced in a study of T cell repertoires in ileal Crohn's disease (dated by TCRdb to between 2018 and 2020). The library relied on the immunoSEQ multiplex PCR assay. TCRdb stores this immuneACCESS table with in-frame sequences only. Part of the clones is absent; in the studies checked, under half of the shortfall reflects unresolved V genes, and no reason is known for the rest. This sample gives some 9,400 clones in total; over 65% of them show up just once. The top ten clonotypes cover around 19% of the sample. This specimen's time point label, per the study, means: neoterminal ileum biopsy at postoperative endoscopy, about 6 months after surgery. Sequenced sample: ileal tissue. These receptors all stem from an adult with Crohn's disease.

The chain uses TRBV6-6 and TRBJ1-1, with D possibly TRBD1 on 5 matching bases. CDR3 length: 14 residues. V was clipped by 0 bases and J by 1 base, with 6 bases between them. Germline lookup yields CDR1 MNHNY and CDR2 SVGAGI (reference sequence). CDR3 loop: CASSYSTGNTEAFF. CDR3 DNA sequence: TGTGCCAGCAGTTACTCCACAGGGAACACTGAAGCTTTCTTT.

The rearrangement joins TRBV4-2 to TRBJ2-5, with TRBD2 identical over 9 bases. V was pared by 6 bases and J by 2 bases, with 7 bases of the junction left unmatched. This CDR3 has 15 amino acids. Per germline, CDR1 LGHNA and CDR2 YNFKEQ. In DNA form, the CDR3 reads TGTGCCAGCAGTGGTAGCGGGAGTGGGCAAGAGACCCAGTACTTC. This translates into CASSGSGSGQETQYF.

There are a few counts of this clone. This chain joins TRBV2 and TRBJ1-1, with 9 bases matching TRBD1. Losses at the gene ends were 3 bases for V and 2 bases for J; bases not matched to a gene: 7. The CDR3 covers 16 residues. The V gene's germline CDR1 is SNHLY and CDR2 FYNNEI. The CDR3 DNA follows: TGTGCCAGCAGTGACCCGGGACAGGGTGTTAACACTGAAGCTTTCTTT. This translates into CASSDPGQGVNTEAFF. The variable domain in full, completed from reference TRBV2 and TRBJ1-1, reads EPEVTQTPSHQVTQMGQEVILRCVPISNHLYFYWYRQILGQKVEFLVSFYNNEISEKSEIFDDQFSVERPDGSNFTLKIRSTKLEDSAMYFCASSDPGQGVNTEAFFGQGTRLTVV.

V usage is TRBV7-2 and J usage is TRBJ2-7, with 12 positions matching TRBD2. Looked up from germline, CDR1 is SGHTA and CDR2 is FQGNSA. V dropped 2 bases and J dropped 5; count of bases not matched to a gene: 4. This CDR3 comprises 15 residues. CDR3 sequence: CASSLRLAGEHEQYF. The CDR3 DNA follows: TGTGCCAGCAGCTTAAGACTAGCGGGAGAACACGAGCAGTACTTC.

The gene calls are TRBV10-2 and TRBJ2-7; 7 nucleotides align to TRBD1. Germline CDR1 is WSHSY and CDR2 is SAAADI. V was clipped by 8 bases and J by 3 bases; unmatched bases: 7. CDR3 size: 13 residues. CDR3 sequence: CASRTGFLYEQYF. The CDR3 DNA reads TGCGCCAGCCGGACAGGTTTCCTCTACGAGCAGTACTTC.

The chain employs TRBV7-2 and TRBJ2-7; 8 bases are a match to TRBD1. Trimming at V came to 5 bases and at J to 2 bases, leaving 5 bases not matched to a gene. The CDR3 has 14 amino acids. Germline V gene sequence: CDR1 SGHTA, CDR2 FQGNSA. The CDR3 region has the DNA TGTGCCAGCAGCATCCGGGACAGGACCTACGAGCAGTACTTC. Translated: CASSIRDRTYEQYF.

The gene calls are TRBV5-5 and TRBJ1-2; D possibly corresponds to TRBD1 (5 bases). The CDR3 length is 13 residues. The V gene lost 6 bases and the J gene lost 5 bases, with 14 bases spanning the gap. Germline V gene lookup returns CDR1 SGHKS and CDR2 YYEKEE (reference sequence). The CDR3 spells CASTRRGGYGYTF. The CDR3 region has the DNA TGTGCCAGCACCCGACGGGGGGGATATGGCTACACCTTC.

The V call is TRBV6-6, the J call TRBJ2-7, with 8 bases identical to TRBD2. The V segment lost 2 bases and the J segment 5 bases; nucleotides outside the gene matches: 2. CDR3 size: 13 residues. Germline values: CDR1 MNHNY, CDR2 SVGAGI (reference sequence). CDR3 residues: CASSYLLADEQYF. CDR3 nucleotide sequence: TGTGCCAGCAGTTACCTACTAGCGGACGAGCAGTACTTC.

V gene TRBV11-2 combines with J gene TRBJ2-7; 7 nucleotides align to TRBD2. The V segment lost 5 bases and the J segment 3 bases; nucleotides outside the gene matches: 4. Germline V gene lookup returns CDR1 SGHAT and CDR2 FQNNGV. This CDR3 region has 13 residues. As DNA, the CDR3 is TGTGCCAGCAGCCCGGGGGGTGTCTACGAGCAGTACTTC. Translation: CASSPGGVYEQYF.

The chain recombines TRBV28 with TRBJ2-3; 16 nucleotides agree with TRBD2. The V gene's germline CDR1 is MDHEN and CDR2 SYDVKM. This CDR3 has 18 residues. V trimming: 7 bases; J trimming: 2 bases; junction bases outside the gene matches: 9. The CDR3 region is CASTPGTSGRDYTDTQYF. The CDR3 DNA follows: TGTGCCAGCACCCCAGGGACTAGCGGGAGGGATTACACAGATACGCAGTATTTT.

The V gene is TRBV20-1, the J gene TRBJ2-3; D is perhaps TRBD2 (6 bases). Trimming stripped 0 bases from V and 15 bases from J, with 13 bases between. The CDR3 runs to 11 residues. Per the germline V gene, CDR1 is DFQATT and CDR2 is SNEGSKA (reference sequence). Here the CDR3 DNA reads TGCAGTGCTAGAGATTCCTGGGACTTTTATTTT. It encodes CSARDSWDFYF.

V gene TRBV5-5 combines with J gene TRBJ1-1; D possibly corresponds to TRBD1 (6 bases). V lost 1 base and J lost 1, with 8 bases in between. Germline loops: CDR1 SGHKS, CDR2 YYEKEE (reference sequence). The length of the CDR3 is 14 residues. CDR3 protein: CASSLQQGNTEAFF. The CDR3 coding sequence is TGTGCCAGCAGCTTGCAACAGGGGAACACTGAAGCTTTCTTT.

This chain links TRBV1 with TRBJ1-1; no DNA check was done on the table's D call, TRBD1. TRBV1 constitutes a pseudogene. The CDR3 sequence is 15 residues long. The CDR3 loop is CTSSPPPLTETEAFF. The CDR3 DNA is TGCACCAGCAGCCCACCGCCCCTGACAGAGACTGAAGCTTTCTTT.

The V call is TRBV7-2, the J call TRBJ2-7, with TRBD2 matching over 13 bases. From germline, CDR1 is SGHTA and CDR2 FQGNSA. CDR3 length equals 17 residues. J gave up 5 bases and V 2 bases, and 9 bases lay outside the gene matches. CDR3 nucleotides: TGTGCCAGCAGCTTAAGGGGACTAGCGGGGCTAGACCACGAGCAGTACTTC. Protein product: CASSLRGLAGLDHEQYF.

In its sample, this clone was seen a few times. The V gene is TRBV9, the J gene TRBJ2-2; tentative D call: TRBD2 (6 bases). Trimming cost V 0 bases and J 4 bases, with 7 bases left between them. The CDR3 runs to 14 residues. Per germline, CDR1 SGDLS and CDR2 YYNGEE. In DNA, the CDR3 is TGTGCCAGCAGCGTAGTTAGCGGCACCGGGGAGCTGTTTTTT. Its protein is CASSVVSGTGELFF. The complete variable domain, with remaining parts taken from reference TRBV9 and TRBJ2-2, reads DSGVTQTPKHLITATGQRVTLRCSPRSGDLSVYWYQQSLDQGLQFLIQYYNGEERAKGNILERFSAQQFPDLHSELNLSSLELGDSALYFCASSVVSGTGELFFGEGSRLTVL.

The genes are TRBV9 and TRBJ1-3; D is uncertain. This CDR3 is built from 16 residues. CDR1 is SGDLS, CDR2 YYNGEE, per germline. The germline V and J ends were trimmed by 0 bases and 0 bases, with 10 bases remaining between them. CDR3 sequence (DNA): TGTGCCAGCAGCGTAGCTAGCACGAGCTCTGGAAACACCATATATTTT. Residues: CASSVASTSSGNTIYF.

V is TRBV7-2 and J is TRBJ1-2, with 9 bases that match TRBD1. CDR3 length: 16 residues. V lost 1 base, J lost 7 bases, and 10 bases stayed unmatched. Germline assignment: CDR1 SGHTA and CDR2 FQGNSA. The CDR3 reads CASSLDGTGKRGGYTF. CDR3 DNA sequence: TGTGCCAGCAGCTTAGATGGGACAGGGAAACGGGGTGGCTACACCTTC.

CDR3 nucleotide sequence: TGTGCCAGCAGACCAAAGAGGACAGACATAGAGACCCAGTACTTC. This gives the protein CASRPKRTDIETQYF. The chain is built from TRBV11-2 and TRBJ2-5; D perhaps matches TRBD1 (6 bases). Trimming took 6 bases from V and 4 from J, leaving 18 bases between them. Germline V gives CDR1 SGHAT, CDR2 FQNNGV. The CDR3 spans 15 residues.

The chain carries TRBV20-1 and TRBJ1-2, with D unresolved. Trimming shortened V by 6 bases and J by 7 bases, and 12 bases separated the two germline ends. This CDR3 contains 11 residues. Germline CDR1 is DFQATT and CDR2 is SNEGSKA (reference sequence). In DNA, the CDR3 is TGCAGTGCGTACCTACGCCCTGGCTACACCTTC. Its translation is CSAYLRPGYTF.

The chain combines TRBV27 with TRBJ2-3; D might be TRBD2 (6 bases). There are 15 residues in the CDR3. Germline-derived CDR1 and CDR2 are MNHEY and SMNVEV (reference sequence). Between the trimmed V and J ends, which lost 2 bases and 5 bases, there was a span of 14 bases. Here the CDR3 reads CASSLRRRGGDTQYF. Here the CDR3 DNA reads TGTGCCAGCAGTTTAAGGAGGCGGGGTGGAGATACGCAGTATTTT.

This chain links TRBV7-6 with TRBJ1-2, with 7 bases matching TRBD1. Looked up from germline, CDR1 is SGHVS and CDR2 is FNYEAQ. The CDR3 sequence is 14 residues long. Losses at the gene ends were 0 bases for V and 8 bases for J; bases not matched to a gene: 6. CDR3 region: CASSLAASQGGYTF. The CDR3 DNA sequence: TGTGCCAGCAGCTTAGCGGCCTCACAGGGGGGCTACACCTTC.

The J gene is TRBJ2-7, the V gene TRBV7-2; TRBD1 matches 9 bases. The germline CDR1 and CDR2 sequences are SGHTA and FQGNSA. After removal of 5 bases from V and 0 bases from J, the junction contained 5 bases not matched to a gene. CDR3 size: 15 residues. The CDR3 sequence is CASSPGTGSSYEQYF. CDR3 coding DNA: TGTGCCAGCAGCCCCGGGACAGGGAGCTCCTACGAGCAGTACTTC.

V is TRBV6-1 and J is TRBJ1-1; 7 bases are a match to TRBD1. V was clipped by 2 bases and J by 11 bases; unmatched bases: 14. The CDR3 runs 15 residues. The germline V gene has CDR1 MNHNS and CDR2 SASEGT. CDR3 amino acids: CASSEPGTATPWAFF. The CDR3 nucleotides read TGTGCCAGCAGTGAACCCGGGACAGCCACACCCTGGGCTTTCTTT.

The V gene is TRBV7-8, the J gene TRBJ1-2, with 8 bases aligning to TRBD1. The CDR3 is made up of 19 amino acids. V shed 1 base and J 1 base; nucleotides not matched to a gene: 14. From germline, CDR1 is SGHVS and CDR2 FQNEAQ. The CDR3 nucleotides are TGTGCCAGCAGCTTAGTGTCCGGGACAGGCCCATTACTTAACTATGGCTACACCTTC. It encodes CASSLVSGTGPLLNYGYTF. Filled out from reference TRBV7-8 and TRBJ1-2, the complete variable domain reads GAGVSQSPRYKVAKRGQDVALRCDPISGHVSLFWYQQALGQGPEFLTYFQNEAQLDKSGLPSDRFFAERPEGSVSTLKIQRTQQEDSAVYLCASSLVSGTGPLLNYGYTFGSGTRLTVV.

V gene TRBV5-1 combines with J gene TRBJ2-7; no reliable D call. V was clipped by 0 bases and J by 0 bases, with 7 bases between them. The CDR3 consists of 14 residues. CDR1 and CDR2 (germline): SGHRS, YFSETQ. The CDR3: CASSLVVSSYEQYF. CDR3 in DNA: TGCGCCAGCAGCTTGGTAGTAAGCTCCTACGAGCAGTACTTC.